This T cell receptor beta chain was captured by sequencing in a study of identical twins. Study-wide results and caveats: Cross-sectional statistical analysis, not tracking of the same donors, underpinned the conclusions. For out-of-frame beta sequences, excess twin sharing was weaker. Insertion counts were lower in abundant cord blood beta clonotypes, a trend that memory repertoires did not show.

There are a few counts of this clonotype. Its specificity is not known. The trim removed 1 base at V and 4 bases at J, leaving 5 bases unmatched. This CDR3 comprises 17 residues. Per germline, CDR1 SGHTA and CDR2 FQGTGA. TCRdb independently ran MiXCR on the 5' RACE reads; one entry per CDR3 protein. The profile covers roughly 290,000 distinct CDR3 sequences, with roughly 8.6% appearing a single time and approximately 2.1% taken by the ten largest. The same specimen was also included in a second study, on yellow fever vaccine responses in identical twins. This second study notes: Vaccine T cell responses of twins reportedly seemed partly convergent and partly personalized.

This chain uses TRBV7-3 with TRBJ2-2, with TRBD1 matching over 11 bases. The sample consisted of memory (CD45RO+) T cells sorted from blood. The clonotype originates from a woman between 18 and 29 years old in good health. The CDR3 protein is CASSLKGQGALTGELFF. CDR3 sequence (DNA): TGTGCCAGCAGCTTAAAAGGACAGGGGGCGCTCACCGGGGAGCTGTTTTTT. Full variable domain (remainder filled in from reference TRBV7-3 and TRBJ2-2): GAGVSQTPSNKVTEKGKYVELRCDPISGHTALYWYRQSLGQGPEFLIYFQGTGAADDSGLPNDRFFAVRPEGSVSTLKIQRTERGDSAVYLCASSLKGQGALTGELFFGEGSRLTVL.